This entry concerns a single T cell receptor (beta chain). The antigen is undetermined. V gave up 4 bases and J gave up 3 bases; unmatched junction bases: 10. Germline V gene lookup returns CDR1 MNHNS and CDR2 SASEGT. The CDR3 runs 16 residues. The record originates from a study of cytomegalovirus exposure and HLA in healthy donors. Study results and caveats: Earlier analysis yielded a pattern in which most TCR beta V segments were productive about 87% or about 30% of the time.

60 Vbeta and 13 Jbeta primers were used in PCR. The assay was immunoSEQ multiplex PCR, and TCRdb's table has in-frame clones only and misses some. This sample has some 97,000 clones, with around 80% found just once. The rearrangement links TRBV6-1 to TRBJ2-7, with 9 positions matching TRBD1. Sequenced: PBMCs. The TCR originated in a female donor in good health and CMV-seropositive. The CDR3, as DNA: TGTGCCAGCAGTGCTCTGGGACAGGGAGGGAACTACGAGCAGTACTTC. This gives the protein CASSALGQGGNYEQYF.